A selection of T cell receptor beta chains follows, all from one sample in a study of T-cell memory formation after mild COVID-19. TCRdb independently ran MiXCR on the 5' RACE reads; one entry per CDR3 protein. The sample yields 250,000 to 350,000 distinct CDR3 sequences, about 13% seen once. The sample taken for sequencing was PBMCs or a T cell subset sorted from them (not recorded which). Receptor source: a man between 18 and 35 years old who had mild COVID-19 (a few samples of this study predate the infection). Cell type and time point are not known. The CDR3 runs from the conserved cysteine through the conserved F or W. Each record gives: clone size, J gene, V gene, D gene, CDR3 protein, CDR3 DNA. D genes are given only for firm matches. Clone size is stated in some rows and not others, as once, few, many or a class when expanded.

abundance: few; j_gene: TRBJ1-4; v_gene: TRBV11-2; d_gene: .; CDR3aa: CASSPSGTFAEKLFF; CDR3nt: TGTGCCAGCAGCCCGAGTGGGACATTCGCTGAAAAACTGTTTTTT
abundance: few; j_gene: TRBJ1-1; v_gene: TRBV5-1; d_gene: .; CDR3aa: CASSLRREDTEAFF; CDR3nt: TGCGCCAGCAGCTTAAGAAGGGAGGACACTGAAGCTTTCTTT
abundance: .; j_gene: TRBJ1-2; v_gene: TRBV2; d_gene: .; CDR3aa: CASSEAHFRSGPYGYTF; CDR3nt: TGTGCCAGCAGTGAAGCGCATTTTCGTTCGGGTCCCTATGGCTACACCTTC
abundance: few; j_gene: TRBJ2-1; v_gene: TRBV5-4; d_gene: .; CDR3aa: CASSVNRNEQFF; CDR3nt: TGTGCCAGCAGCGTGAATAGGAATGAGCAGTTCTTC
abundance: few; j_gene: TRBJ2-5; v_gene: TRBV3-1; d_gene: .; CDR3aa: CASSQLAGAGETQYF; CDR3nt: TGTGCCAGCAGCCAACTCGCGGGGGCTGGGGAGACCCAGTACTTC
abundance: few; j_gene: TRBJ1-4; v_gene: TRBV5-1; d_gene: .; CDR3aa: CASSLDGFGSEKLFF; CDR3nt: TGCGCCAGCAGCTTGGATGGGTTTGGTTCTGAAAAACTGTTTTTT
abundance: few; j_gene: TRBJ2-1; v_gene: TRBV28; d_gene: .; CDR3aa: CASEGAPGNEQFF; CDR3nt: TGTGCCAGCGAAGGGGCGCCGGGAAATGAGCAGTTCTTC
abundance: few; j_gene: TRBJ1-5; v_gene: TRBV4-3; d_gene: .; CDR3aa: CASSRAMSRNQPQHF; CDR3nt: TGCGCCAGCAGCCGCGCGATGAGTCGCAATCAGCCCCAGCATTTT
abundance: .; j_gene: TRBJ1-1; v_gene: TRBV7-2; d_gene: TRBD1; CDR3aa: CASRPDRGRTEAFF; CDR3nt: TGTGCCAGCAGGCCGGACAGGGGGAGAACTGAAGCTTTCTTT
abundance: few; j_gene: TRBJ2-1; v_gene: TRBV6-5; d_gene: TRBD2; CDR3aa: CVSLDGLGGGREQFF; CDR3nt: TGTGTCAGCTTGGATGGACTCGGCGGGGGAAGAGAGCAGTTCTTC
abundance: few; j_gene: TRBJ2-7; v_gene: TRBV6-6; d_gene: TRBD2; CDR3aa: CASSLGEGDEQYF; CDR3nt: TGTGCCAGCAGCCTAGGGGAGGGTGACGAGCAGTACTTC
abundance: .; j_gene: TRBJ2-3; v_gene: TRBV24-1; d_gene: TRBD2; CDR3aa: CATSTSGGTDTQYF; CDR3nt: TGTGCCACCAGTACTAGCGGGGGGACAGATACGCAGTATTTT
abundance: few; j_gene: TRBJ2-5; v_gene: TRBV7-2; d_gene: TRBD1; CDR3aa: CASSWTGGETQYF; CDR3nt: TGTGCCAGCAGCTGGACAGGTGGAGAGACCCAGTACTTC
abundance: many; j_gene: TRBJ1-1; v_gene: TRBV29-1; d_gene: .; CDR3aa: CSVEQSATEAFF; CDR3nt: TGCAGCGTTGAGCAGTCCGCGACTGAAGCTTTCTTT
abundance: few; j_gene: TRBJ2-1; v_gene: TRBV9; d_gene: .; CDR3aa: CASSVWGTDNEQFF; CDR3nt: TGTGCCAGCAGCGTTTGGGGGACCGACAATGAGCAGTTCTTC
abundance: many; j_gene: TRBJ2-2; v_gene: TRBV12-3/TRBV12-4; d_gene: .; CDR3aa: CASRPNTGELFF; CDR3nt: TGTGCCAGCAGGCCAAACACCGGGGAGCTGTTTTTT
abundance: .; j_gene: TRBJ1-1; v_gene: TRBV5-1; d_gene: .; CDR3aa: CASSKQKNTEAFF; CDR3nt: TGCGCCAGCAGCAAACAGAAGAACACTGAAGCTTTCTTT
abundance: .; j_gene: TRBJ2-4; v_gene: TRBV30; d_gene: TRBD1; CDR3aa: CAWSIDRGAGNIQYF; CDR3nt: TGTGCCTGGAGTATAGACAGGGGCGCCGGAAACATTCAGTACTTC
abundance: few; j_gene: TRBJ2-1; v_gene: TRBV5-5; d_gene: .; CDR3aa: CASSFGWGMIRSYNEQFF; CDR3nt: TGTGCCAGCAGCTTTGGTTGGGGGATGATTCGATCCTACAATGAGCAGTTCTTC
abundance: many; j_gene: TRBJ2-1; v_gene: TRBV7-6; d_gene: .; CDR3aa: CASSQPREGNEQFF; CDR3nt: TGTGCCAGCAGCCAACCTCGTGAGGGCAATGAGCAGTTCTTC
abundance: .; j_gene: TRBJ2-3; v_gene: TRBV5-6; d_gene: .; CDR3aa: CASSLQVDTQYF; CDR3nt: TGTGCCAGCAGCTTGCAGGTAGATACGCAGTATTTT
abundance: many; j_gene: TRBJ2-7; v_gene: TRBV4-3; d_gene: .; CDR3aa: CASSPEHLYEQYF; CDR3nt: TGCGCCAGCAGCCCAGAACACCTCTACGAGCAGTACTTC
abundance: .; j_gene: TRBJ2-4; v_gene: TRBV28; d_gene: .; CDR3aa: CASSLRQGLIQYF; CDR3nt: TGTGCCAGCAGTCTTCGACAGGGACTGATTCAGTACTTC
abundance: .; j_gene: TRBJ2-5; v_gene: TRBV10-2; d_gene: TRBD2; CDR3aa: CARPACEGASGEETQYF; CDR3nt: TGCGCCAGACCTGCTTGTGAGGGAGCTAGCGGGGAAGAGACCCAGTACTTC
abundance: few; j_gene: TRBJ1-2; v_gene: TRBV20-1; d_gene: .; CDR3aa: CSATEGRAYGYTF; CDR3nt: TGCAGTGCTACCGAAGGCCGGGCCTATGGCTACACCTTC
abundance: .; j_gene: TRBJ1-1; v_gene: TRBV19; d_gene: TRBD1; CDR3aa: CASSIGQGVTEAFF; CDR3nt: TGTGCCAGTAGTATAGGACAGGGGGTTACTGAAGCTTTCTTT
abundance: few; j_gene: TRBJ2-4; v_gene: TRBV7-7; d_gene: TRBD1; CDR3aa: CASSQTTGSGSIQYF; CDR3nt: TGTGCTAGCAGCCAGACGACAGGGTCAGGTAGCATTCAGTACTTC
abundance: .; j_gene: TRBJ2-3; v_gene: TRBV13; d_gene: .; CDR3aa: CASSLRQAARITDTQYF; CDR3nt: TGTGCCAGCAGCTTACGCCAGGCGGCCCGAATAACAGATACGCAGTATTTT
abundance: many; j_gene: TRBJ2-2; v_gene: TRBV6-5; d_gene: TRBD1; CDR3aa: CASSYTGTGGYAGELFF; CDR3nt: TGTGCCAGCAGTTACACCGGGACAGGGGGCTACGCCGGGGAGCTGTTTTTT
abundance: .; j_gene: TRBJ2-7; v_gene: TRBV19; d_gene: TRBD1; CDR3aa: CASSPPGQGYEQYF; CDR3nt: TGTGCCAGTAGTCCACCGGGACAGGGCTACGAGCAGTACTTC
abundance: few; j_gene: TRBJ1-3; v_gene: TRBV24-1; d_gene: TRBD1; CDR3aa: CATSTGGCGNTIYF; CDR3nt: TGTGCCACCTCTACAGGGGGCTGTGGAAACACCATATATTTT
abundance: few; j_gene: TRBJ1-2; v_gene: TRBV5-1; d_gene: TRBD1; CDR3aa: CASRAYRGAYYGYTF; CDR3nt: TGCGCCAGCAGGGCATACAGGGGGGCGTACTATGGCTACACCTTC
abundance: .; j_gene: TRBJ1-1; v_gene: TRBV20-1; d_gene: .; CDR3aa: CSAPPGKNTEAFF; CDR3nt: TGCAGTGCCCCCCCGGGGAAGAACACTGAAGCTTTCTTT
abundance: few; j_gene: TRBJ2-1; v_gene: TRBV14; d_gene: TRBD2; CDR3aa: CASSLTSGVPHEQFF; CDR3nt: TGTGCCAGCAGCCTGACTAGCGGGGTCCCCCATGAGCAGTTCTTC
abundance: .; j_gene: TRBJ2-3; v_gene: TRBV7-6; d_gene: .; CDR3aa: CASSITRDGTQYF; CDR3nt: TGTGCCAGCAGCATAACACGGGACGGTACGCAGTATTTT
abundance: .; j_gene: TRBJ2-3; v_gene: TRBV28; d_gene: .; CDR3aa: CASSFPGHTDTQYF; CDR3nt: TGTGCCAGCAGTTTCCCGGGGCACACAGATACGCAGTATTTT
abundance: many; j_gene: TRBJ2-5; v_gene: TRBV7-2; d_gene: .; CDR3aa: CASSLAISETQYF; CDR3nt: TGTGCCAGCAGCTTAGCAATTTCGGAGACCCAGTACTTC
abundance: many; j_gene: TRBJ1-5; v_gene: TRBV5-1; d_gene: .; CDR3aa: CASSPGHSNQPQHF; CDR3nt: TGCGCCAGCTCTCCAGGCCATAGCAATCAGCCCCAGCATTTT
abundance: .; j_gene: TRBJ1-6; v_gene: TRBV18; d_gene: .; CDR3aa: CASSPSETGGFRSPLHF; CDR3nt: TGTGCCAGCTCACCCTCAGAGACAGGAGGGTTTCGATCACCCCTCCACTTT
abundance: .; j_gene: TRBJ2-1; v_gene: TRBV6-1; d_gene: .; CDR3aa: CASSEVGGSSILGEQFF; CDR3nt: TGTGCCAGCAGTGAAGTAGGGGGGTCTTCTATTTTGGGTGAGCAGTTCTTC
abundance: many; j_gene: TRBJ2-2; v_gene: TRBV9; d_gene: .; CDR3aa: CASSTTNTGELFF; CDR3nt: TGTGCCAGCAGCACCACGAACACCGGGGAGCTGTTTTTT
abundance: few; j_gene: TRBJ2-2; v_gene: TRBV11-2; d_gene: TRBD2; CDR3aa: CASSPRPSGGHTGELFF; CDR3nt: TGTGCCAGCAGCCCCCGCCCTAGCGGGGGGCACACCGGGGAGCTGTTTTTT
abundance: few; j_gene: TRBJ1-5; v_gene: TRBV12-3/TRBV12-4; d_gene: TRBD1; CDR3aa: CASRQGGGNQPQHF; CDR3nt: TGTGCCAGCAGGCAGGGGGGGGGCAATCAGCCCCAGCATTTT
abundance: .; j_gene: TRBJ1-4; v_gene: TRBV7-2; d_gene: .; CDR3aa: CASSPGPLENEKLFF; CDR3nt: TGTGCCAGCAGCCCTGGCCCCTTGGAGAATGAAAAACTGTTTTTT
abundance: few; j_gene: TRBJ2-1; v_gene: TRBV6-5; d_gene: .; CDR3aa: CASSYEVEQFF; CDR3nt: TGTGCCAGCAGTTACGAGGTGGAGCAGTTCTTC
abundance: few; j_gene: TRBJ2-5; v_gene: TRBV29-1; d_gene: TRBD2; CDR3aa: CSVAEGPDLADQETQYF; CDR3nt: TGCAGCGTTGCCGAGGGCCCTGATCTAGCGGACCAAGAGACCCAGTACTTC
abundance: .; j_gene: TRBJ2-5; v_gene: TRBV29-1; d_gene: TRBD2; CDR3aa: CSVEDPASGGKTQYF; CDR3nt: TGCAGCGTTGAAGATCCGGCTAGCGGGGGGAAGACCCAGTACTTC
abundance: .; j_gene: TRBJ2-3; v_gene: TRBV10-3; d_gene: .; CDR3aa: CAIKKGGTDTQYF; CDR3nt: TGTGCCATCAAAAAGGGTGGCACAGATACGCAGTATTTT
abundance: few; j_gene: TRBJ2-3; v_gene: TRBV7-2; d_gene: TRBD2; CDR3aa: CASRGPGGAADTQYF; CDR3nt: TGTGCCAGCCGTGGGCCCGGGGGGGCTGCAGATACGCAGTATTTT
abundance: .; j_gene: TRBJ2-3; v_gene: TRBV20-1; d_gene: TRBD2; CDR3aa: CSASGTSGDTQYF; CDR3nt: TGCAGTGCAAGCGGGACTAGCGGAGATACGCAGTATTTT
abundance: many; j_gene: TRBJ2-3; v_gene: TRBV7-9; d_gene: TRBD2; CDR3aa: CASTLALAGGDTQYF; CDR3nt: TGTGCCAGCACCTTGGCTCTAGCGGGGGGAGATACGCAGTATTTT
abundance: .; j_gene: TRBJ1-1; v_gene: TRBV6-5; d_gene: .; CDR3aa: CASSYSAGSNTEAFF; CDR3nt: TGTGCCAGCAGTTACTCAGCTGGCTCGAACACTGAAGCTTTCTTT
abundance: once; j_gene: TRBJ1-5; v_gene: TRBV12-3/TRBV12-4; d_gene: .; CDR3aa: CASSLALSGQPQHF; CDR3nt: TGTGCCAGCAGTTTAGCGCTGTCTGGACAGCCCCAGCATTTT
abundance: many; j_gene: TRBJ1-1; v_gene: TRBV4-2; d_gene: .; CDR3aa: CASRFGRNTEAFF; CDR3nt: TGTGCCAGCCGCTTCGGCCGAAACACTGAAGCTTTCTTT
abundance: many; j_gene: TRBJ2-2; v_gene: TRBV5-5; d_gene: .; CDR3aa: CASRPTGPAGELFF; CDR3nt: TGTGCCAGCAGGCCGACGGGACCAGCCGGGGAGCTGTTTTTT